The next 8 T cell receptor beta chains were all read from a single sample in a study of CD8+CD57+ T cells in acquired aplastic anemia. Template material for TCR beta VDJ and CDR3 profiling consisted of genomic DNA. TCRdb re-analysed the reads in MiXCR, keeping a single row per CDR3 protein. The data hold 120,000 or so distinct CDR3 sequences, with about half observed a single time. Sequenced input: sorted CD4+, CD8+, or CD8+CD57+ T cells (not recorded which) from PBMCs. These TCRs come from a human donor in good health, serving as a control.

This clonotype was found many times. The rearrangement links TRBV24-1 to TRBJ2-3, with 10 bases identical to TRBD1. Germline assignment: CDR1 KGHDR and CDR2 SFDVKD. This CDR3 has 16 residues. V lost 5 bases, J lost 0 bases, and 4 bases stayed unmatched. The CDR3 region is CATSGQGAGSTDTQYF. Here the CDR3 DNA reads TGTGCCACCAGTGGACAGGGGGCTGGGAGCACAGATACGCAGTATTTT.

The CDR3 protein is CSVEGKTAYNEQFF. CDR3 nucleotide sequence: TGCAGCGTTGAAGGGAAGACGGCCTACAATGAGCAGTTCTTC. The genes are TRBV29-1 and TRBJ2-1; D is unresolved. This CDR3 spans 14 amino acids. Trimming stripped 1 base from V and 2 bases from J, with 9 bases between. Looked up from germline, CDR1 is SQVTM and CDR2 is ANQGSEA.

The chain employs TRBV29-1 and TRBJ2-5; 12 bases line up with TRBD2. Looked up from germline, CDR1 is SQVTM and CDR2 is ANQGSEA. The CDR3 totals 15 residues. Trimming cost V 7 bases and J 6 bases; bases outside gene matches: 12. CDR3 sequence reads: CSAHPGTSGLQTQYF. The CDR3 nucleotides are TGCAGCGCCCACCCCGGGACTAGCGGGTTACAGACCCAGTACTTC.

There are many counts of this clonotype. This chain links TRBV7-2 with TRBJ1-2; no firm D call. Germline V gives CDR1 SGHTA, CDR2 FQGNSA. V gave up 5 bases and J gave up 4 bases, with 14 bases separating them. The CDR3 loop spans 14 amino acids. This CDR3 is CASSPSPMGYGYTF. CDR3 sequence (DNA): TGTGCCAGCAGCCCTTCGCCCATGGGCTATGGCTACACCTTC.

At least ten counts were recorded for this clonotype. In this CDR3 the conserved last residue, phenylalanine or tryptophan, is missing, so a read error is likely. The DNA is omitted, as the CDR3 cannot be located on it reliably, and the CDR3 follows TCRdb's listing. The rearrangement uses TRBV6-1 and TRBJ2-7; the D call of TRBD2 is as the table states it, not checked on the DNA. Germline V gives CDR1 MNHNS, CDR2 SASEGT. The CDR3 length is 13 residues, termini included. The CDR3 region is CASSEALTSGRLS.

On this clonotype: A much larger clonotype is one base distant, so this may be a read error. The chain couples TRBV6-1 to TRBJ2-2; TRBD1 matches at 7 bases. The CDR3 contains 15 residues. Germline CDR1 and CDR2: MNHNS and SASEGT. This CDR3 reads CASSRRTGHTEELFF. In DNA, the CDR3 is TGTGCCAGCAGCCGTAGGACAGGTCACACCGAGGAGCTGTTTTTT.

The rearrangement joins TRBV29-1 to TRBJ2-1; TRBD2 agrees at 7 bases. CDR3 length: 15 residues. Germline V gene data show CDR1 as SQVTM and CDR2 as ANQGSEA. Trimming cost V 3 bases and J 0 bases; bases outside gene matches: 5. Written as DNA, the CDR3 is TGCAGCGTTGAGCTAGCGGCACCCTCCTACAATGAGCAGTTCTTC. This codes for CSVELAAPSYNEQFF.

The V and J genes are TRBV6-1 and TRBJ2-3; D may match TRBD1 or TRBD2 (5 bases each). Trimming stripped 6 bases from V and 3 bases from J, with 16 bases between. The CDR3 contains 15 residues. Germline V lookup: CDR1 MNHNS, CDR2 SASEGT. The DNA for the CDR3 is TGTGCCAGCAGCGTAGTTGGGGGAAGGACAGATACGCAGTATTTT. This translates into CASSVVGGRTDTQYF.